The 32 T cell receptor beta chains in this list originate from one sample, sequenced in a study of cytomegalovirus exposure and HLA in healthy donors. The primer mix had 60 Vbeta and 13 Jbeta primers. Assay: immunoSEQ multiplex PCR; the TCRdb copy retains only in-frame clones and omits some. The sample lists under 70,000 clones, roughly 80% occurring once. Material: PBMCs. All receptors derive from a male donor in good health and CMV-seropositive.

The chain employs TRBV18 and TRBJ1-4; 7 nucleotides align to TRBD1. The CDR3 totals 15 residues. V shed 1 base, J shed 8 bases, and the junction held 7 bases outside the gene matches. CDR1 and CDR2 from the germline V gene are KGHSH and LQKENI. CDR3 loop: CASSPQTGQYEKLFF. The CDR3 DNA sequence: TGTGCCAGCTCACCACAGACGGGACAGTACGAAAAACTGTTTTTT.

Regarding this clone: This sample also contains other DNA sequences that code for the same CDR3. The CDR3 loop reads CAWSVQGNQPQHF. The CDR3 DNA reads as TGTGCCTGGAGTGTACAGGGAAATCAGCCCCAGCATTTT. This chain links TRBV30 with TRBJ1-5, with D possibly being TRBD1 (6 bases). The V gene's germline CDR1 is GTSNPN and CDR2 SVGIG (reference sequence). This CDR3 contains 13 residues. The V end lost 0 bases, the J end lost 4 bases, and 7 bases lay between the germline ends.

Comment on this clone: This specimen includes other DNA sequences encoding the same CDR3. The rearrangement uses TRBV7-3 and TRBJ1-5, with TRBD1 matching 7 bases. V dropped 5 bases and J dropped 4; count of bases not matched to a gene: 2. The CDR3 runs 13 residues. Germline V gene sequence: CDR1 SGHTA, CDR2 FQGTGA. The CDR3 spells CASSPQGNQPQHF. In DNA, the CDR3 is TGTGCCAGCAGCCCACAGGGGAATCAGCCCCAGCATTTT.

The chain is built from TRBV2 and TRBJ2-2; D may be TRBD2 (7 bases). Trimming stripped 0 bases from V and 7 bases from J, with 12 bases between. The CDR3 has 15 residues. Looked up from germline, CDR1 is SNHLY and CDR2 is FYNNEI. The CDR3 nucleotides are TGTGCCAGCAGTGAAGCGGGGGGGCGCATCGGGGAGCTGTTTTTT. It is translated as CASSEAGGRIGELFF.

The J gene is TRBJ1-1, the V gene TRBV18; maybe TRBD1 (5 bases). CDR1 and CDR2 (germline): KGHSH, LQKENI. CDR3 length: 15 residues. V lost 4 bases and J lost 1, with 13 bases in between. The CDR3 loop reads CASSRGGRGNTEAFF. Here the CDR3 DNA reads TGTGCCAGCTCACGGGGAGGGAGGGGGAACACTGAAGCTTTCTTT.

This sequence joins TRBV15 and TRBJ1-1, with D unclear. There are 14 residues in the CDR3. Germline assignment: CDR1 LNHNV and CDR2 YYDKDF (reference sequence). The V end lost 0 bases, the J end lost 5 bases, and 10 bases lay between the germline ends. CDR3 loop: CATSRDRLKTEAFF. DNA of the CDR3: TGTGCCACCAGCAGAGACAGACTAAAAACTGAAGCTTTCTTT.

CDR3: CASSSSRRQYEQYF. The CDR3 region has the DNA TGTGCCAGCAGCTCGAGCCGAAGACAGTACGAGCAGTACTTC. This rearrangement joins TRBV11-2 to TRBJ2-7, with a possible D match to TRBD1 (5 bases). The length of the CDR3 is 14 residues. Germline V lookup: CDR1 SGHAT, CDR2 FQNNGV. V lost 4 bases and J lost 4, with 14 bases in between.

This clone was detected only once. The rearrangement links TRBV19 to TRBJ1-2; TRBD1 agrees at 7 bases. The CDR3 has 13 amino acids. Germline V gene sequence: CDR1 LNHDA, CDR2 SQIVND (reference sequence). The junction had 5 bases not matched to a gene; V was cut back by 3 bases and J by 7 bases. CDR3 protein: CASSMRDRGGYTF. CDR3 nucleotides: TGTGCCAGTAGTATGCGGGACAGAGGTGGCTACACCTTC.

The CDR3 sequence: CASSVGGQTYYNEQFF. For the CDR3, the DNA is TGTGCCAGCAGCGTAGGGGGACAGACGTATTACAATGAGCAGTTCTTC. The chain combines TRBV9 with TRBJ2-1, with 7 bases fitting TRBD1. The CDR3 loop spans 16 amino acids. V lost 0 bases, J lost 4 bases, and 7 bases stayed unmatched. Germline values: CDR1 SGDLS, CDR2 YYNGEE.

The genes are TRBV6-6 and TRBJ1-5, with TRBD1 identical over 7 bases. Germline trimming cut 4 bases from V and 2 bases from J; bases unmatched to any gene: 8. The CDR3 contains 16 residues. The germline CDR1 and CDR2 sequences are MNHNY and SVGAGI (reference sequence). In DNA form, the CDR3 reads TGTGCCAGCAGTTCCACAGACAGGGAGGGCAATCAGCCCCAGCATTTT. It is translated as CASSSTDREGNQPQHF.

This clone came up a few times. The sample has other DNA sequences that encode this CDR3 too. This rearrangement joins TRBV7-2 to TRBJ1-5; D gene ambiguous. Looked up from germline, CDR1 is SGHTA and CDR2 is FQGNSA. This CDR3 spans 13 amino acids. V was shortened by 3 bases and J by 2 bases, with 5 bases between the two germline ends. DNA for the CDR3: TGTGCCAGCAGCTTGCGTGGCAATCAGCCCCAGCATTTT. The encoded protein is CASSLRGNQPQHF.

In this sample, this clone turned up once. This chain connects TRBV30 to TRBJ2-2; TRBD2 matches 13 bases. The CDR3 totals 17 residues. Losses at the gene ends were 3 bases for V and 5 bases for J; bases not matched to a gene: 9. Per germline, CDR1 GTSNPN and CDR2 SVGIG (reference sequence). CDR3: CAWSELAGGLETGELFF. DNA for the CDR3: TGTGCCTGGAGCGAACTAGCGGGGGGGCTAGAGACCGGGGAGCTGTTTTTT.

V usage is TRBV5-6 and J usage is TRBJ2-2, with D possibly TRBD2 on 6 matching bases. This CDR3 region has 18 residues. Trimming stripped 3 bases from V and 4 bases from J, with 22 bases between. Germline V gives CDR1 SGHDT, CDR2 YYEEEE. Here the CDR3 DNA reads TGTGCCAGCAGCTCAACTCCCGGGGACTCCATCGGCACCGGGGAGCTGTTTTTT. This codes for CASSSTPGDSIGTGELFF.

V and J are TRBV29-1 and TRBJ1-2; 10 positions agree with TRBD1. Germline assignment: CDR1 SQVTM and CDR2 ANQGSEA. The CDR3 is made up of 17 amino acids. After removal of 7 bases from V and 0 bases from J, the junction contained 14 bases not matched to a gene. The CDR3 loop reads CSAPAWDRGRTNYGYTF. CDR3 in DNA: TGCAGCGCTCCGGCATGGGACAGGGGACGGACTAACTATGGCTACACCTTC.

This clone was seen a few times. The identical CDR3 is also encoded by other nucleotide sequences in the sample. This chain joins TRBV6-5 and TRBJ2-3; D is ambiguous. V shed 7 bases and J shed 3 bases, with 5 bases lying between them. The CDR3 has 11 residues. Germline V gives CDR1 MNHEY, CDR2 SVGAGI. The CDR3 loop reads CASKRTDTQYF. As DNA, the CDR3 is TGTGCCAGCAAGCGAACAGATACGCAGTATTTT.

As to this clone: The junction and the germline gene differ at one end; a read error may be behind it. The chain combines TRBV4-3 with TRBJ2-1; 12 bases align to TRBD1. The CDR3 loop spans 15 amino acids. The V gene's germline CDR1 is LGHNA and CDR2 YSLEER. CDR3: CASSPRVGDRGRGIF. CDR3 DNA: TGCGCCAGCAGCCCCCGGGTAGGGGACAGGGGGCGCGGGATCTTC.

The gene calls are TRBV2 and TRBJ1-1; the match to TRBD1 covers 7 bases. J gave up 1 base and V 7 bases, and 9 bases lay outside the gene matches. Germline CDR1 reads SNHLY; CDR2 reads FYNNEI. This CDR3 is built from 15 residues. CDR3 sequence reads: CASTELGQENTEAFF. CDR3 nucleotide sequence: TGTGCCAGCACCGAACTAGGACAGGAGAACACTGAAGCTTTCTTT.

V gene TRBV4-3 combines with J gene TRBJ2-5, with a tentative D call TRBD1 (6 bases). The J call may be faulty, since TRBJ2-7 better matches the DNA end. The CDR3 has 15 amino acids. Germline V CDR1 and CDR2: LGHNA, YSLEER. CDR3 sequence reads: CASSQDLTGFDEQYF. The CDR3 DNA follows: TGCGCCAGCAGCCAAGATCTGACAGGATTCGACGAGCAGTACTTC.

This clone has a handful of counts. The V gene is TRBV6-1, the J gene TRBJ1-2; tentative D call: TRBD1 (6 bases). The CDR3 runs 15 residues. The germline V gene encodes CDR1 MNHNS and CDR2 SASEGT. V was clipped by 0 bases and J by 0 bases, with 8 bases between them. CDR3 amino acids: CASSEAWDTNYGYTF. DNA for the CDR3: TGTGCCAGCAGTGAAGCTTGGGACACTAACTATGGCTACACCTTC.

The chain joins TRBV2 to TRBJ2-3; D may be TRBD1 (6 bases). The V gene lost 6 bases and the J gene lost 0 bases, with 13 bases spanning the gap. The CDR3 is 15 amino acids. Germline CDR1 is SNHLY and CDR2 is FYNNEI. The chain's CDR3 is CASRLRDTSTDTQYF. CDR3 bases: TGTGCCAGCAGACTCCGGGACACTAGCACAGATACGCAGTATTTT.

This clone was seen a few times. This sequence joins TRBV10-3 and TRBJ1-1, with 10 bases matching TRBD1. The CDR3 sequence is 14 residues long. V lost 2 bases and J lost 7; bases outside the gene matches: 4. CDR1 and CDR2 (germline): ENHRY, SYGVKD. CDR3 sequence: CAISEAGQGLEAFF. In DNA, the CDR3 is TGTGCCATCAGTGAGGCGGGACAGGGGCTTGAAGCTTTCTTT.

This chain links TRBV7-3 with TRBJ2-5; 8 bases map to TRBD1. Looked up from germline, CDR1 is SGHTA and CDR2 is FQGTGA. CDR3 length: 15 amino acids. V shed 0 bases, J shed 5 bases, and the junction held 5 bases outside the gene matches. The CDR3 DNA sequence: TGTGCCAGCAGCTTAACTCAGGGGGCTTGGGAGACCCAGTACTTC. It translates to CASSLTQGAWETQYF.

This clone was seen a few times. The CDR3 here is CASSRSTGGHLSGNTIYF. CDR3 in DNA: TGTGCCAGCAGCCGAAGTACAGGGGGGCACCTTTCCGGAAACACCATATATTTT. V gene TRBV7-9 combines with J gene TRBJ1-3; 8 bases agree with TRBD1. This CDR3 has 18 residues. The germline V gene encodes CDR1 SEHNR and CDR2 FQNEAQ (reference sequence). V dropped 5 bases and J dropped 4; count of bases not matched to a gene: 16.

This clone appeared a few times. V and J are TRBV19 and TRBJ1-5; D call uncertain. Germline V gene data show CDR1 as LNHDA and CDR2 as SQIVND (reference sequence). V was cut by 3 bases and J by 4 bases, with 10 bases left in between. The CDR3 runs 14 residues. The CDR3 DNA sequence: TGTGCCAGTAGTATCATAGGAGGGAATCAGCCCCAGCATTTT. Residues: CASSIIGGNQPQHF.

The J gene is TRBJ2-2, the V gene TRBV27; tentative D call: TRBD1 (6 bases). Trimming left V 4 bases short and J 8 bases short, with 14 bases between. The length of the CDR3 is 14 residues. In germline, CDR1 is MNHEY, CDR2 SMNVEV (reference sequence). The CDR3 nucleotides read TGTGCCAGCAGTTGGTTAGGGGGAAGAGGGGAGCTGTTTTTT. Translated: CASSWLGGRGELFF.

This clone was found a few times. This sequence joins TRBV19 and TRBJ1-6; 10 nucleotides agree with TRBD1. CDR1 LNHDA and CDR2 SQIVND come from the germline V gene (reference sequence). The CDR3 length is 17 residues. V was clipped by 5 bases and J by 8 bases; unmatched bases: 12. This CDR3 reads CASSGRDRGSPYSPLHF. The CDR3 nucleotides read TGTGCCAGTAGTGGACGGGACAGGGGATCCCCCTATTCACCCCTCCACTTT.

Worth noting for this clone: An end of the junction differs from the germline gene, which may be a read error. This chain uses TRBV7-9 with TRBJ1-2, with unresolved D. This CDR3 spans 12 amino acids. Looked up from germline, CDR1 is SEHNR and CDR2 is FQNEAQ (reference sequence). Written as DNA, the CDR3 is TGTTCCAGCAGCTTGAGCGGAGGTGGCTACACCTTC. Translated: CSSSLSGGGYTF.

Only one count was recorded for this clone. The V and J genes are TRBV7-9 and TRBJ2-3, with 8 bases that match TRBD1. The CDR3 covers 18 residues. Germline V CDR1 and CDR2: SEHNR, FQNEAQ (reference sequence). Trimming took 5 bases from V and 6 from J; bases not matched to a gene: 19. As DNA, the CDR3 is TGTGCCAGCAGCGCACCAAACAGGGGGGACCCTTTAGTGGATACGCAGTATTTT. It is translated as CASSAPNRGDPLVDTQYF.

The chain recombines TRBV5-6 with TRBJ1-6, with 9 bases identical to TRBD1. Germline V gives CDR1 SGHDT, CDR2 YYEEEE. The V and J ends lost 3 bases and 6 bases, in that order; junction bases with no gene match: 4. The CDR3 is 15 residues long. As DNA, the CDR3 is TGTGCCAGCAGCTATTCGGACAGGGGTAATTCACCCCTCCACTTT. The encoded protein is CASSYSDRGNSPLHF.

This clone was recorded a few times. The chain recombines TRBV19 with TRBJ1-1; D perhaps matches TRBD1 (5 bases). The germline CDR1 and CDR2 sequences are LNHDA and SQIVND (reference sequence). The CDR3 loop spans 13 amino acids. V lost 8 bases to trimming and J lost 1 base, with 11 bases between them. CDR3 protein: CASSLGGNTEAFF. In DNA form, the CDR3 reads TGTGCCAGTTCTCTGGGGGGGAACACTGAAGCTTTCTTT.

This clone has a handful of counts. CDR3 sequence (DNA): TGTGCCAGCAGCTTAGTATATGAGGGCCGAGAGACCCAGTACTTC. Its protein product is CASSLVYEGRETQYF. This chain joins TRBV11-2 and TRBJ2-5; weak D call: TRBD2 (5 bases). The CDR3 runs to 15 residues. Trimming removed 1 base from V and 4 bases from J, with 13 bases in between. Germline-derived CDR1 and CDR2 are SGHAT and FQNNGV.

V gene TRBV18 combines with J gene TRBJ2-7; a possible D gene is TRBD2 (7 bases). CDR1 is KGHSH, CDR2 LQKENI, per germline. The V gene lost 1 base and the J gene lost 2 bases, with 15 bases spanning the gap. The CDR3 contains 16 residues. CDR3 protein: CASSPQGGTSAYEQYF. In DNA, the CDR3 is TGTGCCAGCTCACCACAGGGGGGGACGAGTGCCTACGAGCAGTACTTC.